Listed here is a single T cell receptor beta chain. Assay: immunoSEQ multiplex PCR; the TCRdb copy retains only in-frame clones and omits some. Among tens of thousands of clones listed, approximately 88% were seen once. CDR1 and CDR2 (germline): KGHSH, LQKENI. V was trimmed by 2 bases and J by 5 bases, leaving 9 bases between them. The CDR3 is 13 residues long. The sample is drawn from a study of T cell responses to AZD1222 COVID-19 vaccine. The origin of this receptor is an adult in good health. This specimen consisted of peripheral blood, obtained on day 0 of MenACWY control vaccination. The chain joins TRBV18 to TRBJ1-2, with D unresolved. CDR3: CASSPEIGYGYTF. The CDR3 DNA reads TGTGCCAGCTCACCAGAAATCGGTTATGGCTACACCTTC.